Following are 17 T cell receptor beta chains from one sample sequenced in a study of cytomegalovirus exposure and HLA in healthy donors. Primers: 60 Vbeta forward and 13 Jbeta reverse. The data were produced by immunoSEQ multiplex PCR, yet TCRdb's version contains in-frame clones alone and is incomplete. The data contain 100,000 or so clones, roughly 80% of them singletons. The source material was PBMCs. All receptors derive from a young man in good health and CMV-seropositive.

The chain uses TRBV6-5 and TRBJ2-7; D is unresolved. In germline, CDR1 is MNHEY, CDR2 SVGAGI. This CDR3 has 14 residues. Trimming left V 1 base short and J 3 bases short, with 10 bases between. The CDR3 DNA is TGTGCCAGCAGTTACTGGGCTCCGGACTACGAGCAGTACTTC. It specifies CASSYWAPDYEQYF.

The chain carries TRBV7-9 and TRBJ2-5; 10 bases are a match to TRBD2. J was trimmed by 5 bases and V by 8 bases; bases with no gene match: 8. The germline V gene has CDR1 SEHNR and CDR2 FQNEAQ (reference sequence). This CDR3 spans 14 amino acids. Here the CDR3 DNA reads TGTGCCAGCGGTGGAGGTAGCGGGGGGGAGACCCAGTACTTC. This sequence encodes CASGGGSGGETQYF.

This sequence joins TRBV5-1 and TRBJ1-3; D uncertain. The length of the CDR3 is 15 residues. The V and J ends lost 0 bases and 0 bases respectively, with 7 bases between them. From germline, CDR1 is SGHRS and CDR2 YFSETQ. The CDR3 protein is CASSLASDSGNTIYF. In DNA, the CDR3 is TGCGCCAGCAGCTTGGCCTCAGACTCTGGAAACACCATATATTTT.

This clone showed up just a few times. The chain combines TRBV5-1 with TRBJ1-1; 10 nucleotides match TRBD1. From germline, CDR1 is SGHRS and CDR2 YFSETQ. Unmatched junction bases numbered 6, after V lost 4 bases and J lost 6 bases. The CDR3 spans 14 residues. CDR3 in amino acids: CASSRTGGFPEAFF. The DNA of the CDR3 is TGCGCCAGCAGCAGGACAGGGGGTTTCCCTGAAGCTTTCTTT.

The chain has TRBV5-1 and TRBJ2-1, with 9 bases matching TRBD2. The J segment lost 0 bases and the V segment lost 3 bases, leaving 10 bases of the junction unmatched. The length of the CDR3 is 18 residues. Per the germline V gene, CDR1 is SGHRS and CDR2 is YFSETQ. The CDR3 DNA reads TGCGCCAGCAGCTCTGGGGTAGCGGGAGCTAGCTCCTACAATGAGCAGTTCTTC. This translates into CASSSGVAGASSYNEQFF.

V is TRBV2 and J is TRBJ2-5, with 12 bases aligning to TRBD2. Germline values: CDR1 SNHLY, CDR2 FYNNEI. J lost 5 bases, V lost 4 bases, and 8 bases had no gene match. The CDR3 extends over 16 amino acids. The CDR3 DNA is TGTGCCAGCAGTGGACTAACTAGCGGGGGGCGTGAGACCCAGTACTTC. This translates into CASSGLTSGGRETQYF.

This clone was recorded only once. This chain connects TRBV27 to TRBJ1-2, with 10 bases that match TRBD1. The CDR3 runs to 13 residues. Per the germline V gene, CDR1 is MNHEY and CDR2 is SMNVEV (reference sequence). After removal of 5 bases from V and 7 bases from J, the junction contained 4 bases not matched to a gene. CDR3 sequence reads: CASSRQGASGYTF. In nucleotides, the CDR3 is TGTGCCAGCAGTCGACAGGGGGCGAGTGGCTACACCTTC.

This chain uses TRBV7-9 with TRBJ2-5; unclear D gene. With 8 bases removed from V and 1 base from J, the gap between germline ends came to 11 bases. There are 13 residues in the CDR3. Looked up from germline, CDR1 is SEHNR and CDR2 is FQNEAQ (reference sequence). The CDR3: CASAGASQETQYF. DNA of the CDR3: TGTGCCAGCGCTGGAGCCTCCCAAGAGACCCAGTACTTC.

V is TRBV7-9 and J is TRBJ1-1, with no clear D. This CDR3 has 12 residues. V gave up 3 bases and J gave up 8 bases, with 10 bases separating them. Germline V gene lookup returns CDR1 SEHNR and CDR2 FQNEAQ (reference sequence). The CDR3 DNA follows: TGTGCCAGCAGCTTTGGCCCTTCAGAAGCTTTCTTT. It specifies CASSFGPSEAFF.

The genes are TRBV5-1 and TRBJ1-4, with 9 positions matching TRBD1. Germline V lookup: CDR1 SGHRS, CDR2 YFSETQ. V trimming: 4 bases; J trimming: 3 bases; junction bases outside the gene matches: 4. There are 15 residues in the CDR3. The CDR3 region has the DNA TGCGCCAGCAGCGAACAGGGGGCTGCTAATGAAAAACTGTTTTTT. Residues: CASSEQGAANEKLFF.

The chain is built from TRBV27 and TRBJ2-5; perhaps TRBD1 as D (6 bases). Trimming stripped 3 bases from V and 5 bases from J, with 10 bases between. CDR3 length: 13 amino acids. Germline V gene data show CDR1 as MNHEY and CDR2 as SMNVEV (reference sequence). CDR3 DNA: TGTGCCAGCAGTTTTACAGGGTTCGAGACCCAGTACTTC. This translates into CASSFTGFETQYF.

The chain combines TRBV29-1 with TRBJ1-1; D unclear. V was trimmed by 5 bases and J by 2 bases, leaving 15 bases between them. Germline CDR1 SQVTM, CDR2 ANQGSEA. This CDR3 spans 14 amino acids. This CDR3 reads CSVSSAGYNTEAFF. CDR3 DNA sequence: TGCAGCGTTTCTTCCGCGGGATATAACACTGAAGCTTTCTTT. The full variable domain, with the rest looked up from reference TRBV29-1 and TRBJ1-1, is SAVISQKPSRDICQRGTSLTIQCQVDSQVTMMFWYRQQPGQSLTLIATANQGSEATYESGFVIDKFPISRPNLTFSTLTVSNMSPEDSSIYLCSVSSAGYNTEAFFGQGTRLTVV.

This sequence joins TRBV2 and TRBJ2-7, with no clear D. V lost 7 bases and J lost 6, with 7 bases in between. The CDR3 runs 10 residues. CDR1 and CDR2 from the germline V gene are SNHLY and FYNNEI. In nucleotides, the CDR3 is TGTGCCAGCAAGTGGCTCGAGCAGTACTTC. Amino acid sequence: CASKWLEQYF.

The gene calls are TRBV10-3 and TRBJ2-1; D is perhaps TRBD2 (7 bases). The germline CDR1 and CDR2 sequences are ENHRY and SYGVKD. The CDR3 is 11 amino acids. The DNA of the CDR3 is TGTGCTATGAGGGGGGGAAGGGAGCAGTTCTTC. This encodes CAMRGGREQFF.

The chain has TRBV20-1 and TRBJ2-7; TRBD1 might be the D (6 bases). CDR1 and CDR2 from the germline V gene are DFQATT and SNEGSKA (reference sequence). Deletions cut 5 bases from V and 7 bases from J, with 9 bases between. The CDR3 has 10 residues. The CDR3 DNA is TGCAGTGCTCTAGGGACAGAGCAGTACTTC. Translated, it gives CSALGTEQYF.

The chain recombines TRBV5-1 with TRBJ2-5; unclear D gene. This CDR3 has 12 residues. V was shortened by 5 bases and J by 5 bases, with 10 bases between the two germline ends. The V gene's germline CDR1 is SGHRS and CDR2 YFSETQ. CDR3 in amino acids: CASRQDGETQYF. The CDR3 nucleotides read TGCGCCAGCAGGCAGGATGGGGAGACCCAGTACTTC.

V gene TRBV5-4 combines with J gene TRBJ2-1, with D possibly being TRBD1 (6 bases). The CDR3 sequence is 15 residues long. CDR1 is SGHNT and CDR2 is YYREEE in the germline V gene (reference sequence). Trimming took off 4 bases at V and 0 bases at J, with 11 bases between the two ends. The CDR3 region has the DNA TGTGCCAGCAGCCAGACAGGAGACTCCTACAATGAGCAGTTCTTC. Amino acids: CASSQTGDSYNEQFF.